The clone carrying this T cell receptor beta chain was counted a few times. This sample was included in a study of cytomegalovirus exposure and HLA in healthy donors. Trimming shortened V by 1 base and J by 5 bases, and 26 bases separated the two germline ends. Germline CDR1 MGHRA, CDR2 YSYEKL. This CDR3 spans 19 amino acids. Primers for the PCR totalled 60 Vbeta and 13 Jbeta. Sequencing was performed with immunoSEQ multiplex PCR; in TCRdb, only in-frame clones are kept and a portion is missing. This table has 100,000 to 150,000 clones, approximately 78% appearing once. The sample consisted of PBMCs. The sequence was collected from a man between 35 and 55 years old in good health and CMV-seronegative. The gene calls are TRBV4-1 and TRBJ1-1, with D possibly TRBD1 on 5 matching bases. This chain's CDR3 is CASSQVDTEERGRYTEAFF. In DNA, the CDR3 is TGCGCCAGCAGCCAAGTAGACACTGAAGAAAGGGGAAGATATACTGAAGCTTTCTTT.